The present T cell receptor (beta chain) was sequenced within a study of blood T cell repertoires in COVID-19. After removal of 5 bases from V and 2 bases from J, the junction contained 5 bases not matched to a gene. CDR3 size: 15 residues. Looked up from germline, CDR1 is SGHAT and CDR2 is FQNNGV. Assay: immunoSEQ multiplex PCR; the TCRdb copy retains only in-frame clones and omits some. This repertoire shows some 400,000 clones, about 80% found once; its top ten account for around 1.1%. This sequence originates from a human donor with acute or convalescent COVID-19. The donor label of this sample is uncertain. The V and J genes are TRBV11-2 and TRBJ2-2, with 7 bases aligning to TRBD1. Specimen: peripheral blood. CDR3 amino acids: CASSIYRGNTGELFF. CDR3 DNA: TGTGCCAGCAGCATCTACAGGGGAAACACCGGGGAGCTGTTTTTT.